The rows below give T cell receptor beta chains drawn from one sample of a study. TCRdb reprocessed the RT-PCR reads via MiXCR and lists one record per CDR3 protein. The table has more than 550,000 distinct CDR3 sequences, more than 13% seen once. Sequencing was performed on memory CD4+ T cells from blood. Source of these receptors: a female donor in good health, serving as a healthy control. Each CDR3 is given with its conserved first and last residue. D genes are given only for firm matches. A row's size may be missing; if present it is once, few, many or a size class.

j_call clone_size cdr3_length v_call d_call cdr3_nt cdr3_aa
TRBJ1-5 . 13 TRBV7-9 . TGTGCCAGCAGCTTAAGGGTGGGTCAGCCCCAGCATTTT CASSLRVGQPQHF
TRBJ1-5 few 15 TRBV5-6 . TGTGCCAGCAGCTTGTATCTGGGGAGCAATCAGCCCCAGCATTTT CASSLYLGSNQPQHF
TRBJ2-3 many 15 TRBV20-1 . TGCAGTGCTAGATTTCCTGCCGCCCCATCCTATACGCAGTATTTT CSARFPAAPSYTQYF
TRBJ2-1 . 14 TRBV20-1 TRBD2 TGCAGTGCTGCTCTAGCGGGAGGTTACAATGAGCAGTTCTTC CSAALAGGYNEQFF
TRBJ2-7 . 13 TRBV29-1 . TGCAGCGTTGTTGTGGGGCAATCCTACGAGCAGTACTTC CSVVVGQSYEQYF
TRBJ1-1 . 15 TRBV5-1 . TGCGCCAGCAGCTTGGATCAAGGGGGGAACACTGAAGCTTTCTTT CASSLDQGGNTEAFF
TRBJ2-1 many 14 TRBV12-3/TRBV12-4 . TGTGCCAGCTCCGGGAGTCGGGCCTACAATGAGCAGTTCTTC CASSGSRAYNEQFF
TRBJ2-1 many 18 TRBV7-2 . TGTGCCAGCAGCCCCTCCGGGAGCTTGAGCGAGTCCTACAATGAGCAGTTCTTC CASSPSGSLSESYNEQFF
TRBJ2-7 . 15 TRBV20-1 TRBD2 TGCAGTGCTAGAGCGGGTGGTAGCGGGAGGGACGAGCAGTACTTC CSARAGGSGRDEQYF
TRBJ1-1 many 16 TRBV6-6 TRBD1 TGTGCCAGCAACCACCCCCCAGGACAGGCCCGCACTGAAGCTTTCTTT CASNHPPGQARTEAFF
TRBJ1-5 . 19 TRBV6-1 TRBD1 TGTGCCAGCAGACAATTTGGACAGGGGGGAGTTGGGAGCAATCAGCCCCAGCATTTT CASRQFGQGGVGSNQPQHF
TRBJ2-7 few 11 TRBV20-1 . TGCAGTGCGGGGAGCCCCTACGAGCAGTACTTC CSAGSPYEQYF
TRBJ1-5 . 18 TRBV6-2/TRBV6-3 TRBD1 TGTGCCAGCAGTTACTCGAAAGACAGGGGTTATAGCAATCAGCCCCAGCATTTT CASSYSKDRGYSNQPQHF
TRBJ2-1 . 14 TRBV7-2 TRBD1 TGTGCCAGCAGCTGGACAGGGGGTTCATATGAGCAGTTCTTC CASSWTGGSYEQFF
TRBJ2-1 . 16 TRBV7-8 TRBD2 TGTGCCAGCAGTTACCTAGCAGCGGGGGGGGCGGCCGAGCAGTTCTTC CASSYLAAGGAAEQFF
TRBJ1-4 many 16 TRBV5-1 . TGCGCCAGCAGCTTGTCACAAGGTGGCGCGAATGAAAAACTGTTTTTT CASSLSQGGANEKLFF